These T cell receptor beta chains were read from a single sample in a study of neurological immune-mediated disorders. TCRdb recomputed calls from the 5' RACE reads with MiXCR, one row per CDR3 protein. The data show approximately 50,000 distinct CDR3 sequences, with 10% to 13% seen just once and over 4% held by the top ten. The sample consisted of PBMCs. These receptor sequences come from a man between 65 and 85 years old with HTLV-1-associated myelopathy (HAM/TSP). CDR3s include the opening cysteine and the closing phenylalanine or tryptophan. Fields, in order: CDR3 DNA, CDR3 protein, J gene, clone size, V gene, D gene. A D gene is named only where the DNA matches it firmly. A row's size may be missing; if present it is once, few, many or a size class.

TGTGCCAGCAGCCAACGAGGGGCGCAAGCCGAGCAGTACTTC CASSQRGAQAEQYF TRBJ2-7 many TRBV14 .
TGTGCCAGCTCACCAGCTTTGGGAGTCACGGCGACAGATACGCAGTATTTT CASSPALGVTATDTQYF TRBJ2-3 many TRBV18 .
TGTGCCACCGGGACAGCCACAGATACGCAGTATTTT CATGTATDTQYF TRBJ2-3 many TRBV24-1 TRBD1
TGCAGTGCTCAGACAGGGTTATGGGACTACGAGCAGCACTTC CSAQTGLWDYEQHF TRBJ2-7 many TRBV20-1 .
TGTGCCAGCAGCTTTTCCCCGAACACCGGGGAGCTGTTTTTT CASSFSPNTGELFF TRBJ2-2 many TRBV11-2 .
TGTGCCAGCAGTTACGCCCGGAGGGATACGCAGTATTTT CASSYARRDTQYF TRBJ2-3 many TRBV6-6 .
TGTGCCAGCAGTTTTATGGGGAGCAATCAGCCCCAGCATTTT CASSFMGSNQPQHF TRBJ1-5 many TRBV12-3/TRBV12-4 .
TGTGCCAGCAGCTTAGGGGTCCGTTCACCCCTCCACTTT CASSLGVRSPLHF TRBJ1-6 medium-sized TRBV7-9 .
TGTGCCACCAGCAGAGGACAGGGGACCTACAATGAGCAGTTCTTC CATSRGQGTYNEQFF TRBJ2-1 many TRBV15 TRBD1
TGTGCCAGCAGCCGGGGTGAGCAGTTCTTC CASSRGEQFF TRBJ2-1 many TRBV7-9 .
TGTGCCAGCAGCCCTTTCGGGACAGGGTGGCATCAGCCCCAGCATTTT CASSPFGTGWHQPQHF TRBJ1-5 few TRBV12-3/TRBV12-4 TRBD1
TGTGCCAGCAGTTTTCGTTCAGTTTTTAACTATGGCTACACCTTC CASSFRSVFNYGYTF TRBJ1-2 many TRBV28 .
TGTGCCAGCAGCTATTCCCCTATTGGGGACAGGTCCAGGGAGCTGTTTTTT CASSYSPIGDRSRELFF TRBJ2-2 many TRBV7-2 TRBD1
TGCAGTGCTTGGACAGGGCTCACCGGGGAGCTGTTTTTT CSAWTGLTGELFF TRBJ2-2 many TRBV20-1 TRBD1
TGTGCCAGCAACTTCGGGACAGGGATCCCCTACGAGCAGTACTTC CASNFGTGIPYEQYF TRBJ2-7 many TRBV28 TRBD1
TGTGCCAGCAGCGTTTTAGCGGGAGGTCTGGGGGAGCAGTTCTTC CASSVLAGGLGEQFF TRBJ2-1 many TRBV9 TRBD2
TGTGCCAGCAGCTTGGTTGGTTTGGCCTCAGCTTTCTTT CASSLVGLASAFF TRBJ1-1 many TRBV5-6 .
TGCGCCAGCAGCTCTGCCTCTGGGGCCAACGTCCTGACTTTC CASSSASGANVLTF TRBJ2-6 large TRBV5-1 .
TGTGCCAGCAGGCCTGCTTTAGACTACACCTTC CASRPALDYTF TRBJ1-2 many TRBV2 .
TGCAGTGCTAGAGATCAGTTCAATCAGCCCCAGCATTTT CSARDQFNQPQHF TRBJ1-5 many TRBV20-1 .
TGTGCCAGCAGCCCCTCGGCAGGGGGTCAGCCCCAGCATTTT CASSPSAGGQPQHF TRBJ1-5 many TRBV7-3 TRBD1
TGTGCCGGGACCTCCTACAATGAGCAGTTCTTC CAGTSYNEQFF TRBJ2-1 many TRBV2 .
TGCAGTGTGCACACAGATACGCAGTATTTT CSVHTDTQYF TRBJ2-3 medium-sized TRBV20-1 .
TGTGCCAGCAGTTTGGGGGGCCCTGCCACTGAAGCTTTCTTT CASSLGGPATEAFF TRBJ1-1 many TRBV28 .
TGTGCCAGCAGCTTAGATCGGGGCGGGAACACTGAAGCTTTCTTT CASSLDRGGNTEAFF TRBJ1-1 few TRBV7-2 .
TGCGCCAGCAGAGGACTAGCGGGAGACACAGATACGCAGTATTTT CASRGLAGDTDTQYF TRBJ2-3 many TRBV5-1 TRBD2
TGTGCCAGCAGCTCGTTACCCCCAGCTTCGGGAAACACCATATATTTT CASSSLPPASGNTIYF TRBJ1-3 many TRBV7-2 .
TGTGCTAGTGCCCTCAGGGACTCCTACGAGCAGTACTTC CASALRDSYEQYF TRBJ2-7 many TRBV12-5 .
TGTGCCAGCAGCAAAGCCCCCTACGAGCAGTACTTC CASSKAPYEQYF TRBJ2-7 many TRBV21-1 .
TGTGCCAGCAGCGTAGGGGGCCAAGGCTATGGCTACACCTTC CASSVGGQGYGYTF TRBJ1-2 many TRBV7-9 TRBD1
TGTGCCAGCGGGGTTCAAGAGACCCAGTACTTC CASGVQETQYF TRBJ2-5 many TRBV12-3/TRBV12-4 .
TGTGCCAGCAGTTTATCGCTCAACGGGGGCAGCTACGAGCAGTACTTC CASSLSLNGGSYEQYF TRBJ2-7 . TRBV27 .
TGTGCCACCAGCAGCCAGATGGGACAGCCCAAACTGAGCTACACCTTC CATSSQMGQPKLSYTF TRBJ1-2 many TRBV15 TRBD1
TGTGCCAGTAGTATAGCCAGAGACACTGAAGCTTTCTTT CASSIARDTEAFF TRBJ1-1 many TRBV19 .
TGTGCCAGCAGCTTAATCAGGTCTGAGGAGCTGTTTTTT CASSLIRSEELFF TRBJ2-2 many TRBV11-2 .
TGTGCCAGCAGCGTACAGATGAACACTGAAGCTTTCTTT CASSVQMNTEAFF TRBJ1-1 many TRBV9 .
TGTGCCAGCAGTTTTCTAGCGGGCTTCTACAATGAGCAGTTCTTC CASSFLAGFYNEQFF TRBJ2-1 many TRBV7-9 TRBD2
TGCGCCAGCAGCTGGAGAGCAGGGTCAACTAATGAAAAACTGTTTTTT CASSWRAGSTNEKLFF TRBJ1-4 few TRBV5-1 .
TGTGCCAGCACCCGAGGAGGAGCGGTAAAAGCTTTCTTT CASTRGGAVKAFF TRBJ1-1 many TRBV6-2/TRBV6-3 .
TGCAGCGTGGACAGGGGGGGGACCGGGGAGCTGTTTTTT CSVDRGGTGELFF TRBJ2-2 many TRBV29-1 TRBD1
TGCAGTGCTTTTCCACAGGGGGCAACTGAAGCTTTCTTT CSAFPQGATEAFF TRBJ1-1 many TRBV20-1 TRBD1
TGCGCCAGCAGCCATAAGACAGGGGACGAGCAGTACTTC CASSHKTGDEQYF TRBJ2-7 many TRBV4-3 TRBD1
TGCGCCAGCAGCTTGGACCCGGGACAGGGTTCAGATACGCAGTATTTT CASSLDPGQGSDTQYF TRBJ2-3 many TRBV5-1 TRBD1
TGTGCCAGCAGTTACATCGTTATGGGGGGCGTTACCGGGGAGCTGTTTTTT CASSYIVMGGVTGELFF TRBJ2-2 few TRBV6-6 .
TGCGCCAGCAGCCACGATACTAGTGTTGGGGAGCAGTTCTTC CASSHDTSVGEQFF TRBJ2-1 many TRBV4-3 .
TGTGCCAGCAGTGAAATAAGGGAGGCGCAGTACTTC CASSEIREAQYF TRBJ2-7 many TRBV6-1 .
TGCGCCAGCAGCGAAACAGGGGGCGGGAATAATTCACCCCTCCACTTT CASSETGGGNNSPLHF TRBJ1-6 many TRBV5-1 TRBD1
TGTGCCAGCAGCGACTACACGGAGAAGGGGACTGAAGCTTTCTTT CASSDYTEKGTEAFF TRBJ1-1 many TRBV7-9 .
TGTGCCAGCAGCTTAGAGGGCCAGAACCCCGAGACCCAGTACTTC CASSLEGQNPETQYF TRBJ2-5 many TRBV7-6 .
TGCAGTGCTTCACAGGGAACGGGAAACACCATATATTTT CSASQGTGNTIYF TRBJ1-3 many TRBV20-1 .
TGTGCCAGCAGCCGTGGACTAGCGGGCGGCGATACGCAGTATTTT CASSRGLAGGDTQYF TRBJ2-3 medium-sized TRBV7-6 TRBD2
TGTGCCAGCAGCGTAGCGTCGGGGGCTGAAGCTTTCTTT CASSVASGAEAFF TRBJ1-1 many TRBV9 .